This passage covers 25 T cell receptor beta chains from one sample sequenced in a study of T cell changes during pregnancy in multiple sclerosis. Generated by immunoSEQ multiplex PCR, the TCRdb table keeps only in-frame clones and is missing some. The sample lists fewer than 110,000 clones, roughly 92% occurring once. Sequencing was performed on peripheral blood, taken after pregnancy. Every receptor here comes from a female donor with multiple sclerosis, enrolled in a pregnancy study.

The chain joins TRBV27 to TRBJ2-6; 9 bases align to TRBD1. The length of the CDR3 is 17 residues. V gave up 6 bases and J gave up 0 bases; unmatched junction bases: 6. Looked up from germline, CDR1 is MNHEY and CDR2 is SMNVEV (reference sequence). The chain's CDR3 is CASRSTGGASGANVLTF. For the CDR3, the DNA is TGTGCCAGCAGGAGTACAGGGGGCGCCTCTGGGGCCAACGTCCTGACTTTC.

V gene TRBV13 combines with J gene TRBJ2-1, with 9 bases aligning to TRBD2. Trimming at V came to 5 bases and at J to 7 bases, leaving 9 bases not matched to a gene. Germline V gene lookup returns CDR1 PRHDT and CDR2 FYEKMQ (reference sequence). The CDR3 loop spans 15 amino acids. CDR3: CASSPSGGIRNEQFF. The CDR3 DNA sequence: TGTGCCAGCAGCCCCAGCGGGGGGATCCGGAATGAGCAGTTCTTC.

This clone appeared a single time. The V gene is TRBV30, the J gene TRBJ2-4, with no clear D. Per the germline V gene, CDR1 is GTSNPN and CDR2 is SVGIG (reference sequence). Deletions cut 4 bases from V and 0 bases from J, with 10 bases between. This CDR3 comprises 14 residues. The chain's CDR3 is CAWTEAVAKNIQYF. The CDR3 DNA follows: TGTGCCTGGACCGAGGCAGTAGCCAAAAACATTCAGTACTTC.

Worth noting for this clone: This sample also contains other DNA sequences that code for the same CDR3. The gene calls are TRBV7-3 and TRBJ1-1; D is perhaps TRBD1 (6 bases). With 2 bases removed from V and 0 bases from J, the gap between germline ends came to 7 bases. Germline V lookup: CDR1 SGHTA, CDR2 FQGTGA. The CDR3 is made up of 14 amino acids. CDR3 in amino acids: CASSLDRLNTEAFF. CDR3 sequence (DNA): TGTGCCAGCAGCTTAGACAGGTTGAACACTGAAGCTTTCTTT. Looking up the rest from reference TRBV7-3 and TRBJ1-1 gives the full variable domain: GAGVSQTPSNKVTEKGKYVELRCDPISGHTALYWYRQSLGQGPEFLIYFQGTGAADDSGLPNDRFFAVRPEGSVSTLKIQRTERGDSAVYLCASSLDRLNTEAFFGQGTRLTVV.

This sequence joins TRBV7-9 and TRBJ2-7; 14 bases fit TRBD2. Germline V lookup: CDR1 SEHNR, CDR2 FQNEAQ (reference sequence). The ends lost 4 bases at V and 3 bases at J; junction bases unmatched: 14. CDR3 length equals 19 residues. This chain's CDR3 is CASSWGVTGTSGSSYEQYF. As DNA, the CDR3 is TGTGCCAGCAGCTGGGGAGTTACCGGGACTAGCGGGAGCAGCTACGAGCAGTACTTC. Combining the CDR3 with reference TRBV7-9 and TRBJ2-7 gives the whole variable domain DTGVSQNPRHKITKRGQNVTFRCDPISEHNRLYWYRQTLGQGPEFLTYFQNEAQLEKSRLLSDRFSAERPKGSFSTLEIQRTEQGDSAMYLCASSWGVTGTSGSSYEQYFGPGTRLTVT.

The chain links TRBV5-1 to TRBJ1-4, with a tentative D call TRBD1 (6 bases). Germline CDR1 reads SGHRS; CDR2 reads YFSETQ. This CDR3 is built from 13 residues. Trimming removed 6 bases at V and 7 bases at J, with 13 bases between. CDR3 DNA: TGCGCCAGCACGCCAGGGGCTGGTGAAAAACTGTTTTTT. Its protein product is CASTPGAGEKLFF.

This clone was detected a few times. The chain's CDR3 is CASRLRGPDYGYTF. CDR3 nucleotide sequence: TGCGCCAGCCGACTGAGGGGGCCGGACTATGGCTACACCTTC. V and J are TRBV10-2 and TRBJ1-2, with TRBD1 matching over 7 bases. This CDR3 is built from 14 residues. J was trimmed by 3 bases and V by 8 bases; bases with no gene match: 9. Germline V CDR1 and CDR2: WSHSY, SAAADI.

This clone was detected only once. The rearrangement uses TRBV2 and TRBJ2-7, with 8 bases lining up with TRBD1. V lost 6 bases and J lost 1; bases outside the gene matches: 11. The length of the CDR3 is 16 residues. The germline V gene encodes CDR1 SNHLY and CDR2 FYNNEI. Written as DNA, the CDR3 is TGTGCCAGCAGGTACTCAACAGGGGGTAGTTCCTACGAGCAGTACTTC. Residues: CASRYSTGGSSYEQYF.

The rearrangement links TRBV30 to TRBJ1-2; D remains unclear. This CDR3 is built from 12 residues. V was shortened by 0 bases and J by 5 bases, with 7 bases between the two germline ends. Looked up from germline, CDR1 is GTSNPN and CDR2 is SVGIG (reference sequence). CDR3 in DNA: TGTGCCTGGAGTGTACGAGGGTATGGCTACACCTTC. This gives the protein CAWSVRGYGYTF.

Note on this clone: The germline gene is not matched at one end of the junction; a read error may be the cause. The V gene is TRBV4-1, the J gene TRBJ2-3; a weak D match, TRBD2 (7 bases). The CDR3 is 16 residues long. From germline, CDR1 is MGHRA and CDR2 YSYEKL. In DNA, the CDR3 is TGTGTCAGGGACATTGAACCCCGGGAGGGCACAGATACGCAGTATTTT. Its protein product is CVRDIEPREGTDTQYF.

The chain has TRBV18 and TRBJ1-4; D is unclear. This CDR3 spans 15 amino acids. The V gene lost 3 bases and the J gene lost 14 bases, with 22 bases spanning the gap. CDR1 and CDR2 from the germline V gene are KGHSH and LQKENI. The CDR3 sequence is CASSPGSGAPKSLFF. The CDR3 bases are TGTGCCAGCTCACCGGGTTCAGGTGCCCCTAAATCTCTGTTTTTT.

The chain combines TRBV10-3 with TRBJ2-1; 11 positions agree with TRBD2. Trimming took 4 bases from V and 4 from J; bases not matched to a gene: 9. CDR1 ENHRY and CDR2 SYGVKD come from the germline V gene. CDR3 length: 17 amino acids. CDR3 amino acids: CAISARGLAASYNEQFF. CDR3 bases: TGTGCCATCAGTGCCCGGGGACTAGCGGCAAGTTACAATGAGCAGTTCTTC.

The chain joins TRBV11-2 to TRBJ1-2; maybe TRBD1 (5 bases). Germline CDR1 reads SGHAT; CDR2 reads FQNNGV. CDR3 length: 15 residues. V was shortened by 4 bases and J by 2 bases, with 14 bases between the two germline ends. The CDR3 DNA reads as TGTGCCAGCAGCTCGGCGCACCAGGGCAACTATGGCTACACCTTC. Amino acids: CASSSAHQGNYGYTF.

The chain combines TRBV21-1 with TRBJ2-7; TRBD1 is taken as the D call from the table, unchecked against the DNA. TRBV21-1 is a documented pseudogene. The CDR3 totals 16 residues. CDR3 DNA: TGTGCCAGCAGCCCTCCTGGACAGTCTAGCTCCTACGAGCAGTACTTC. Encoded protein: CASSPPGQSSSYEQYF.

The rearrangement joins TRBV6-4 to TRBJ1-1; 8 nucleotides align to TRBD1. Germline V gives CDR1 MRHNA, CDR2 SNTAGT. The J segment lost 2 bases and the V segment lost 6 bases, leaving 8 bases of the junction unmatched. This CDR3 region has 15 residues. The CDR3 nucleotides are TGTGCCAGCAGGGAATTTGGACAGGGCAACACTGAAGCTTTCTTT. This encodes CASREFGQGNTEAFF.

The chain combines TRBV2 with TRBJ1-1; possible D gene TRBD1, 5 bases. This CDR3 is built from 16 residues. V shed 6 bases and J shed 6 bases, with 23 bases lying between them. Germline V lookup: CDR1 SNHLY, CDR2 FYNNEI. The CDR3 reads CASRLLRAGRRPEAFF. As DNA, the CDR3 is TGTGCCAGCAGGTTGCTCAGGGCAGGGAGGAGGCCTGAAGCTTTCTTT.

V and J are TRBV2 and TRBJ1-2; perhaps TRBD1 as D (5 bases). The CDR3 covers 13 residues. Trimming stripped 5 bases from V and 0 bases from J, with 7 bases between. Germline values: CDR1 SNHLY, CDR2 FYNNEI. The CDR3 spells CASSQTANYGYTF. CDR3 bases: TGTGCCAGCAGTCAGACAGCTAACTATGGCTACACCTTC.

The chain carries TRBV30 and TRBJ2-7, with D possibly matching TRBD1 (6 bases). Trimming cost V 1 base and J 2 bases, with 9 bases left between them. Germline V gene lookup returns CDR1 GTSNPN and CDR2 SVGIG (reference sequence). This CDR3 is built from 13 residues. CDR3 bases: TGTGCCTGGAGTGCCGGACAGACCTACGAGCAGTACTTC. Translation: CAWSAGQTYEQYF.

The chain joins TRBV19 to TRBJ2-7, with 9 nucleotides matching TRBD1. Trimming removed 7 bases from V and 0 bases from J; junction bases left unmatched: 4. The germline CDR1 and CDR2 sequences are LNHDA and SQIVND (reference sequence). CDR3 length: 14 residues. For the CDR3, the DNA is TGTGCCAGTAAAGGGACAGGGACCTCCTACGAGCAGTACTTC. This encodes CASKGTGTSYEQYF.

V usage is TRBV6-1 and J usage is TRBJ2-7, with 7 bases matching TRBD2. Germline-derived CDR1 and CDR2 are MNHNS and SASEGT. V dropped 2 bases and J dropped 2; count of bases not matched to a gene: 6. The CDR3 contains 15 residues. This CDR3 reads CASSENAGVTYEQYF. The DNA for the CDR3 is TGTGCCAGCAGTGAAAACGCGGGAGTGACCTACGAGCAGTACTTC.

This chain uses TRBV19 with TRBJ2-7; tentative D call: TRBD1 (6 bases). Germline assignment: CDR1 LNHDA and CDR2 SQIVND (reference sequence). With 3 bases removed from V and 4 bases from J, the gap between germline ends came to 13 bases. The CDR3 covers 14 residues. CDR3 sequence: CASSIGRGSYEQYF. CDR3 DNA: TGTGCCAGTAGTATCGGCAGGGGCTCATACGAGCAGTACTTC.

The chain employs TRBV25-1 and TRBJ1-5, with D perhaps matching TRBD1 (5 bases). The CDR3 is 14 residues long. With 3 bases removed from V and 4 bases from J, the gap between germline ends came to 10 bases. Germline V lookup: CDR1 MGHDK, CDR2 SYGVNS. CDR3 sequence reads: CASSDSGTNQPQHF. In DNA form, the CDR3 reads TGTGCCAGCAGTGATTCCGGGACTAATCAGCCCCAGCATTTT. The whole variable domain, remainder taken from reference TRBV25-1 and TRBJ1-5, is EADIYQTPRYLVIGTGKKITLECSQTMGHDKMYWYQQDPGMELHLIHYSYGVNSTEKGDLSSESTVSRIRTEHFPLTLESARPSHTSQYLCASSDSGTNQPQHFGDGTRLSIL.

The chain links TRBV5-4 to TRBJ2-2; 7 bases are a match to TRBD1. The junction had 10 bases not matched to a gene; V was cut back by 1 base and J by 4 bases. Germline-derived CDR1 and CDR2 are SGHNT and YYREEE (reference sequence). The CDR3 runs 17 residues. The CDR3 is CASSLYQGGRGTGELFF. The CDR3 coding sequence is TGTGCCAGCAGCTTGTACCAAGGGGGCCGCGGCACCGGGGAGCTGTTTTTT.

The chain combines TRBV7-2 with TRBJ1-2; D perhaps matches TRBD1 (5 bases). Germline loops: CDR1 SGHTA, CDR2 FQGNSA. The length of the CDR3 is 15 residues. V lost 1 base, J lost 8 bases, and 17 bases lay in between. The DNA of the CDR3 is TGTGCCAGCAGCTTAGGTTGGAGTCCTACAGGAGGCTACACCTTC. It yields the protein CASSLGWSPTGGYTF.

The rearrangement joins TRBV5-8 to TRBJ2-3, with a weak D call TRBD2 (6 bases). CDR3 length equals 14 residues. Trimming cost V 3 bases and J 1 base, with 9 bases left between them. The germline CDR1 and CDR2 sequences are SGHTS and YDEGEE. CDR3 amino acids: CASSSGDGTDTQYF. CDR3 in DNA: TGTGCCAGCAGCTCGGGAGATGGCACAGATACGCAGTATTTT.